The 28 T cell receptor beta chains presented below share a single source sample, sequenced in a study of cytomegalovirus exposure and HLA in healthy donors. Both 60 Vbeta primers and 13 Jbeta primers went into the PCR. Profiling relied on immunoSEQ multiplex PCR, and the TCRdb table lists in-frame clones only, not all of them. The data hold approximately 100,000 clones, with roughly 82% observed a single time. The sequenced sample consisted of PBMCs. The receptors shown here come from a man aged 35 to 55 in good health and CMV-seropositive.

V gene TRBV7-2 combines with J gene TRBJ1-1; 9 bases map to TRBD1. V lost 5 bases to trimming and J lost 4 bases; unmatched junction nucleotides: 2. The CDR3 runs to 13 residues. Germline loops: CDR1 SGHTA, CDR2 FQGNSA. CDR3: CASSRQGVTEAFF. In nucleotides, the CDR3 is TGTGCCAGCAGCCGACAGGGGGTCACTGAAGCTTTCTTT.

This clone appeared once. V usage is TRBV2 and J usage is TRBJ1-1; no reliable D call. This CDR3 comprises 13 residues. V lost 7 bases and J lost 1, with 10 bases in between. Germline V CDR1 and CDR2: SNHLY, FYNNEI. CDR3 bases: TGTGCCAGCATTATTACTGAGAACACTGAAGCTTTCTTT. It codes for CASIITENTEAFF.

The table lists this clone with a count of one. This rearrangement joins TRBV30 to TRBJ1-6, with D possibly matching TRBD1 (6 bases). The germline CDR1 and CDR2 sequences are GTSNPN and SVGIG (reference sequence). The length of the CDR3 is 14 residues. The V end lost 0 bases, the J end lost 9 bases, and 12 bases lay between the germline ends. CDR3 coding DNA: TGTGCCTGGAGTGTTATTTCAGGGGTTTCACCCCTCCACTTT. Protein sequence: CAWSVISGVSPLHF.

CDR3 nucleotide sequence: TGTGCCAGCAGCTTTACAAAGGGGACTGAAGCTTTCTTT. It is translated as CASSFTKGTEAFF. The chain links TRBV7-3 to TRBJ1-1, with D perhaps TRBD1 (5 bases). CDR1 SGHTA and CDR2 FQGTGA come from the germline V gene. The CDR3 covers 13 residues. The V end lost 3 bases, the J end lost 5 bases, and 10 bases lay between the germline ends.

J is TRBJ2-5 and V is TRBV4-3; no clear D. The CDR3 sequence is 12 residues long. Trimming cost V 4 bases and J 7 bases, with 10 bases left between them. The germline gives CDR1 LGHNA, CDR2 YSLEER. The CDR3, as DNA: TGCGCCAGCAGCCCAGGAAGTGGGACCCAGTACTTC. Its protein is CASSPGSGTQYF.

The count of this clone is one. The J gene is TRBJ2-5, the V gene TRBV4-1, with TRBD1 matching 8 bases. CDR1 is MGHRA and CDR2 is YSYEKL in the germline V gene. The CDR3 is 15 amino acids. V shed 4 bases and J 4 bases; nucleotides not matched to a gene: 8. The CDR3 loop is CASSPQGGMRETQYF. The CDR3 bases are TGCGCCAGCAGCCCACAGGGGGGAATGAGAGAGACCCAGTACTTC.

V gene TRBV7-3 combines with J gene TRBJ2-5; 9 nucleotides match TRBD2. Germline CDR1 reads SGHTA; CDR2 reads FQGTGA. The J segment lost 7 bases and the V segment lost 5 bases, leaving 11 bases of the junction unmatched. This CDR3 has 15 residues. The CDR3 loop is CASSATSGSLGTQYF. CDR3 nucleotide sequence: TGTGCCAGCAGCGCTACTAGCGGGTCATTGGGGACCCAGTACTTC.

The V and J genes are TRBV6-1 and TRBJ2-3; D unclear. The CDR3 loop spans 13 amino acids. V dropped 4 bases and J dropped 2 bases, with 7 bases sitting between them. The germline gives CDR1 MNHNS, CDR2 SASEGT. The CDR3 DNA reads TGTGCCAGCAGTGCCGGGTTCACAGATACGCAGTATTTT. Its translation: CASSAGFTDTQYF.

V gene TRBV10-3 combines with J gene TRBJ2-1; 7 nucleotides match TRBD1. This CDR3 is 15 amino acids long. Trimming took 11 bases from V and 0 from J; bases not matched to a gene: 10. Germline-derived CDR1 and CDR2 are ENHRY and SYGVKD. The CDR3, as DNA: TGTGCCTCCCGGGACAGCCCGAGCTCCTACAATGAGCAGTTCTTC. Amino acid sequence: CASRDSPSSYNEQFF.

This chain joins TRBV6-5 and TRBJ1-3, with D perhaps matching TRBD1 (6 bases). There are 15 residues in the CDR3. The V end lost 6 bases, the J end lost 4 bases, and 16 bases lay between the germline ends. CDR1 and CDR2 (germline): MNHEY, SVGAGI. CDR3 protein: CASSRNTGQGNTIYF. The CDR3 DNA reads TGTGCCAGCAGCAGAAATACAGGGCAAGGAAACACCATATATTTT.

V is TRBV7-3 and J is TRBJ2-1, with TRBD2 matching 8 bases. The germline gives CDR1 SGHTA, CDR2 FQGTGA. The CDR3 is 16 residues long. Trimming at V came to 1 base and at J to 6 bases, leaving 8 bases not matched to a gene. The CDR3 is CASSLNPAGATNEQFF. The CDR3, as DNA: TGTGCCAGCAGCTTAAATCCAGCGGGGGCCACCAATGAGCAGTTCTTC.

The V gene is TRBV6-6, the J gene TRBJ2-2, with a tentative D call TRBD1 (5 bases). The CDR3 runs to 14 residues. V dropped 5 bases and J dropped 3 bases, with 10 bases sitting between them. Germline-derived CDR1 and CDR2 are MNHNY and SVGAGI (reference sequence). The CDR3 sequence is CASSLPRDTGELFF. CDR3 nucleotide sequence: TGTGCCAGCAGTCTTCCCAGGGACACCGGGGAGCTGTTTTTT.

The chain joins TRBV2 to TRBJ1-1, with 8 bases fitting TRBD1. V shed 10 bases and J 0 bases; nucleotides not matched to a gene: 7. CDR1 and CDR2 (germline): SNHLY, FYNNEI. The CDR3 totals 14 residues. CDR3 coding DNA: TGTGCCACCTCCGGGACAGGATTGAACACTGAAGCTTTCTTT. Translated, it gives CATSGTGLNTEAFF.

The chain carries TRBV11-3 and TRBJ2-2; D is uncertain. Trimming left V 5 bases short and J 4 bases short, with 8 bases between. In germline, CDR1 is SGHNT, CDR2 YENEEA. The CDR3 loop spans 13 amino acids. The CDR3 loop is CASSPLFTGELFF. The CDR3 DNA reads TGTGCCAGCAGCCCCCTTTTCACCGGGGAGCTGTTTTTT.

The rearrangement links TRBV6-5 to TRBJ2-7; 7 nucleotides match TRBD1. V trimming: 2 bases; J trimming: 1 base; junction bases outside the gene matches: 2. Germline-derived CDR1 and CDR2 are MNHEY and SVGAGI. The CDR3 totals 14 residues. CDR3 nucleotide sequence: TGTGCCAGCAGTTACATGGACAGGTCCTACGAGCAGTACTTC. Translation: CASSYMDRSYEQYF.

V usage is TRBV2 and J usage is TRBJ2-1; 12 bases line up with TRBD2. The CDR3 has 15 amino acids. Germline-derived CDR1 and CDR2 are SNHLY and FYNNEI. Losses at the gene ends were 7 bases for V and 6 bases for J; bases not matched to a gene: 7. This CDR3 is CASIRWTSGANEQFF. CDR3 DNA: TGTGCCAGCATCCGTTGGACTAGCGGGGCCAATGAGCAGTTCTTC.

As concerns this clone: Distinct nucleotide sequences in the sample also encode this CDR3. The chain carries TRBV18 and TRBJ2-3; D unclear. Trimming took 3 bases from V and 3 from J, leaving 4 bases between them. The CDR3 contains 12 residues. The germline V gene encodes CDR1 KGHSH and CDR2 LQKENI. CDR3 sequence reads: CASSPGTDTQYF. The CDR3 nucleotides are TGTGCCAGCTCACCCGGGACAGATACGCAGTATTTT.

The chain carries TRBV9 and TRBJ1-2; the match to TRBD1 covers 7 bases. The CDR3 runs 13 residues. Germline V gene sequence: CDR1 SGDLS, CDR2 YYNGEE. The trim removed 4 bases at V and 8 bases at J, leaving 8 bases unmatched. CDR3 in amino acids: CASSPDRAVGYTF. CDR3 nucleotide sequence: TGTGCCAGCAGCCCAGACAGGGCGGTCGGCTACACCTTC. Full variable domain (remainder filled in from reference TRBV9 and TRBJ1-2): DSGVTQTPKHLITATGQRVTLRCSPRSGDLSVYWYQQSLDQGLQFLIQYYNGEERAKGNILERFSAQQFPDLHSELNLSSLELGDSALYFCASSPDRAVGYTFGSGTRLTVV.

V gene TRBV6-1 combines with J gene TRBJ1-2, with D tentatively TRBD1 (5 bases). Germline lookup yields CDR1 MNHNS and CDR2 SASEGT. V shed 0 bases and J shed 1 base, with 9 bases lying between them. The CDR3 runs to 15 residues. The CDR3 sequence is CASSEAGQGNYGYTF. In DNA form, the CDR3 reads TGTGCCAGCAGTGAAGCCGGGCAGGGTAACTATGGCTACACCTTC.

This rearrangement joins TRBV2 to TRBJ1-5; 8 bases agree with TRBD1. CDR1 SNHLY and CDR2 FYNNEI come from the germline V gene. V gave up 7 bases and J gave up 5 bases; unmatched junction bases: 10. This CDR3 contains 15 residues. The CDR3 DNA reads TGTGCCAGCAAGCTTCAGGGGGCTAGTGATCAGCCCCAGCATTTT. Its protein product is CASKLQGASDQPQHF.

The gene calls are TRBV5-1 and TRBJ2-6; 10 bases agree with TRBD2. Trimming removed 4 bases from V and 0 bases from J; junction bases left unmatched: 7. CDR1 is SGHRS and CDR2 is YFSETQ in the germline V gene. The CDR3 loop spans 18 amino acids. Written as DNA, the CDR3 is TGCGCCAGCAGCGAGAAGAGCGGGGGGGTCTCTGGGGCCAACGTCCTGACTTTC. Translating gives CASSEKSGGVSGANVLTF. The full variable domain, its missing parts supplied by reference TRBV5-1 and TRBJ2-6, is KAGVTQTPRYLIKTRGQQVTLSCSPISGHRSVSWYQQTPGQGLQFLFEYFSETQRNKGNFPGRFSGRQFSNSRSEMNVSTLELGDSALYLCASSEKSGGVSGANVLTFGAGSRLTVL.

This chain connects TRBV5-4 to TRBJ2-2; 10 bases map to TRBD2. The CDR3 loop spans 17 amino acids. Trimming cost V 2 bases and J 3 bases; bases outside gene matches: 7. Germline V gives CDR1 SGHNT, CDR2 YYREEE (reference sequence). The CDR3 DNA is TGTGCCAGCAGCTTATCGCCTAGCGGGGGCGACACCGGGGAGCTGTTTTTT. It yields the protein CASSLSPSGGDTGELFF.

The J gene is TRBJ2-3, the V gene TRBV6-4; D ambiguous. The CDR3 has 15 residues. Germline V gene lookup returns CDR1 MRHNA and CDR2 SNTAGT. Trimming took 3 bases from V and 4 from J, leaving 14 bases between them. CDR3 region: CASSESGSSADTQYF. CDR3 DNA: TGTGCCAGCAGTGAATCTGGGTCAAGCGCAGATACGCAGTATTTT.

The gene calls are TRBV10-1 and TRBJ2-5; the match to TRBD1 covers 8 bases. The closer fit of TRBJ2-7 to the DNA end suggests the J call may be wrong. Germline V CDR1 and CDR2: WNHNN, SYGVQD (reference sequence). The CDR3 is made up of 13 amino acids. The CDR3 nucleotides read TGCGCCAGTAAAGACAGGGGCGGCTACGAGCAGTACTTC. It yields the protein CASKDRGGYEQYF.

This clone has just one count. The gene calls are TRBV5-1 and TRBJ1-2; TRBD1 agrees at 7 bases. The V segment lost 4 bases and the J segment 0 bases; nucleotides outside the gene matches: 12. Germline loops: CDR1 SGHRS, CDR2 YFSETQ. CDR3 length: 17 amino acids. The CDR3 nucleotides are TGCGCCAGCAGCGTAGGACCGGGACAGTCCTCTAACTATGGCTACACCTTC. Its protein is CASSVGPGQSSNYGYTF. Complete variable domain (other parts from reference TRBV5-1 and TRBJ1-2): KAGVTQTPRYLIKTRGQQVTLSCSPISGHRSVSWYQQTPGQGLQFLFEYFSETQRNKGNFPGRFSGRQFSNSRSEMNVSTLELGDSALYLCASSVGPGQSSNYGYTFGSGTRLTVV.

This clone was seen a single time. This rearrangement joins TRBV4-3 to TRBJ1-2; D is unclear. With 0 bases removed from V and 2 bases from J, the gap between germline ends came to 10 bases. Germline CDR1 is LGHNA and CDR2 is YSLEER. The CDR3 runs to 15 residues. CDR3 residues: CASSQESGINYGYTF. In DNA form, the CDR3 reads TGCGCCAGCAGCCAAGAATCCGGGATCAACTATGGCTACACCTTC.

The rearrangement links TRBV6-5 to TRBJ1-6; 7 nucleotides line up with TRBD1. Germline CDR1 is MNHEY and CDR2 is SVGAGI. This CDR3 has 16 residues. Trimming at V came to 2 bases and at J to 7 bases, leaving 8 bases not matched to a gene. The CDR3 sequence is CASSYLGWDSNSPLHF. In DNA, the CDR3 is TGTGCCAGCAGTTACCTCGGGTGGGACAGCAATTCACCCCTCCACTTT.

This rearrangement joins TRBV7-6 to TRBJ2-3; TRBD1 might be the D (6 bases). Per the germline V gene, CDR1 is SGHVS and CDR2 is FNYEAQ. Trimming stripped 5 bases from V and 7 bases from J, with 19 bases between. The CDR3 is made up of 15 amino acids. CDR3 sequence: CASSKLDSEENTQYF. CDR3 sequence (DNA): TGTGCCAGCAGCAAACTGGACAGCGAGGAGAATACGCAGTATTTT.